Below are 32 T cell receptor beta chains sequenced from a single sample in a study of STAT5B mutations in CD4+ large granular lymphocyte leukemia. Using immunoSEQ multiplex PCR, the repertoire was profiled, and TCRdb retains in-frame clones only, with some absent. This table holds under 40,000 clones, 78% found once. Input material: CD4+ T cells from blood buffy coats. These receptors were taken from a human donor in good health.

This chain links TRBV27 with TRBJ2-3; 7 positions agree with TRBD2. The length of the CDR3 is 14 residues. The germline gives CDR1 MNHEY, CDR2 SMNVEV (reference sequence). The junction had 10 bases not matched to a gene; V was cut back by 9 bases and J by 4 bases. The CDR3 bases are TGTGCCAGTTGGGGTCTAGCGGCGGCAGATACGCAGTATTTT. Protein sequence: CASWGLAAADTQYF.

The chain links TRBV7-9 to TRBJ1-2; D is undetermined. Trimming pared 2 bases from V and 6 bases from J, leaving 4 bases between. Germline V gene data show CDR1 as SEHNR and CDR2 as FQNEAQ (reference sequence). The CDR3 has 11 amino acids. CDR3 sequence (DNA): TGTGCCAGCAGCTTACTCCATGGCTACACCTTC. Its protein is CASSLLHGYTF.

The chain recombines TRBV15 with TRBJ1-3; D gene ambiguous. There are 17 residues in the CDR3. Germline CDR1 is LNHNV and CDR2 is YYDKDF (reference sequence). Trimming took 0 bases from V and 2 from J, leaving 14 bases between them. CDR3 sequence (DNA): TGTGCCACCAGCAGAGAGGGCCGATTGTTGGCTGGAAACACCATATATTTT. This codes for CATSREGRLLAGNTIYF.

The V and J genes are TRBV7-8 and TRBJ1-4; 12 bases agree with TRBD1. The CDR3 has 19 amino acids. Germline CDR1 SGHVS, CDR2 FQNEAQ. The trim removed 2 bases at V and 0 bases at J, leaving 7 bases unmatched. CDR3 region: CASSLRDRGRVTTNEKLFF. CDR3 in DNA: TGTGCCAGCAGCTTAAGGGACAGGGGGCGCGTAACAACTAATGAAAAACTGTTTTTT.

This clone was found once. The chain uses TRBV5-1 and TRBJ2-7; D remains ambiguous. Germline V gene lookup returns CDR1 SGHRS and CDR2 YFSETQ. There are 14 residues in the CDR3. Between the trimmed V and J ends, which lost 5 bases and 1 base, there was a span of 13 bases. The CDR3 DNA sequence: TGCGCCAGCAGACCCGGAACGGTGTCCTACGAGCAGTACTTC. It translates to CASRPGTVSYEQYF.

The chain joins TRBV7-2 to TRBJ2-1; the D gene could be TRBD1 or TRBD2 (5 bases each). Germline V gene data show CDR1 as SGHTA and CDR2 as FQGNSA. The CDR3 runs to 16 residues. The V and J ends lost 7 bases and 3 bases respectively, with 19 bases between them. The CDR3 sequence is CASTFSPWGNYNEQFF. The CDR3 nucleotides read TGTGCCAGCACCTTCTCTCCCTGGGGGAACTACAATGAGCAGTTCTTC.

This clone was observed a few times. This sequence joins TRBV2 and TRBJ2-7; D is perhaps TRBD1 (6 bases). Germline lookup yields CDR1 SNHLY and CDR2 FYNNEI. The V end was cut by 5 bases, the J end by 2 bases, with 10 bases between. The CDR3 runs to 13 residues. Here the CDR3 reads CASSRDTTYEQYF. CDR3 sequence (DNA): TGTGCCAGCAGTCGGGACACCACCTACGAGCAGTACTTC.

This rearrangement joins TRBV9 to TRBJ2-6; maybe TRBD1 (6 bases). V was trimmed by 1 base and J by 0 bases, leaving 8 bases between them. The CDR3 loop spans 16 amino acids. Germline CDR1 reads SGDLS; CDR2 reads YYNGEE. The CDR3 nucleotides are TGTGCCAGCAGCGTATTAGGGGGCTCTGGGGCCAACGTCCTGACTTTC. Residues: CASSVLGGSGANVLTF.

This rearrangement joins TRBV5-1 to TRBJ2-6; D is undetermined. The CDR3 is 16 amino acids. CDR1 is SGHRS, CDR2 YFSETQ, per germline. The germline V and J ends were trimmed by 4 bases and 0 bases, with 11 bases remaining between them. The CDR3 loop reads CASSPGPSSGANVLTF. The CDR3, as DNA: TGCGCCAGCAGCCCCGGACCGAGCTCTGGGGCCAACGTCCTGACTTTC.

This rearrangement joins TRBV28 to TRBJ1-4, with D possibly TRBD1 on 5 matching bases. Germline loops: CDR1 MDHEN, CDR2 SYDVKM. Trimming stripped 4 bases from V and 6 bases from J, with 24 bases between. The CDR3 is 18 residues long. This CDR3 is CASSSRDGRGGLYEKLFF. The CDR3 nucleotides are TGTGCCAGCAGTTCGCGGGACGGGCGGGGAGGTCTATATGAAAAACTGTTTTTT.

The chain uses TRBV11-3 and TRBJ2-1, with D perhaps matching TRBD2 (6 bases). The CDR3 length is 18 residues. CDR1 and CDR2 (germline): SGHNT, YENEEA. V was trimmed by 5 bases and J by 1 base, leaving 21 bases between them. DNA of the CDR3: TGTGCCAGCAGCCCCGGTTCCGGGACTTCCCTTTCCTACAATGAGCAGTTCTTC. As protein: CASSPGSGTSLSYNEQFF.

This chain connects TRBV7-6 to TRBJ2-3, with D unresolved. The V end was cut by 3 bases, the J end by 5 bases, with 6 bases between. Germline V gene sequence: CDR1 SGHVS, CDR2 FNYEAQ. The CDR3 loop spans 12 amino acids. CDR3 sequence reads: CASSLALDTQYF. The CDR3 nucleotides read TGTGCCAGCAGCTTGGCTTTAGATACGCAGTATTTT.

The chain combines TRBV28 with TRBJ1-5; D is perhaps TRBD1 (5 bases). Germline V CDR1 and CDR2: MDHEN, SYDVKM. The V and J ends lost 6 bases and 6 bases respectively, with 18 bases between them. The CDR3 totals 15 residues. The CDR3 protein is CASRPQGGLTQPQHF. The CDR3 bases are TGTGCCAGCAGACCTCAGGGAGGGCTTACTCAGCCCCAGCATTTT.

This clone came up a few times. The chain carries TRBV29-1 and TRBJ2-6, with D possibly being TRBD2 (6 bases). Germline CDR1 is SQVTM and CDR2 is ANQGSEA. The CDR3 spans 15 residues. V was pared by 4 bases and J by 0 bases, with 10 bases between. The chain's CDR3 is CSVGRDRSGANVLTF. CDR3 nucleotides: TGCAGCGTTGGGAGGGACCGCTCTGGGGCCAACGTCCTGACTTTC.

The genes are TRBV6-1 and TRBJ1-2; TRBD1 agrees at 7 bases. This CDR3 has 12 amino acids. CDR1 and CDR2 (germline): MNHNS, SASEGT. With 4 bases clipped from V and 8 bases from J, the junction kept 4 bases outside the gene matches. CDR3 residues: CASSVNRGGYTF. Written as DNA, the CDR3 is TGTGCCAGCAGTGTTAACAGGGGCGGCTACACCTTC.

CDR3 sequence (DNA): TGTGCCAGCAGCTTAGCCAGGGGGCAAGAGCAGTACTTC. It is translated as CASSLARGQEQYF. The chain couples TRBV11-2 to TRBJ2-7, with TRBD1 matching 8 bases. CDR1 is SGHAT, CDR2 FQNNGV, per germline. Trimming at V came to 1 base and at J to 7 bases, leaving 3 bases not matched to a gene. CDR3 length: 13 residues.

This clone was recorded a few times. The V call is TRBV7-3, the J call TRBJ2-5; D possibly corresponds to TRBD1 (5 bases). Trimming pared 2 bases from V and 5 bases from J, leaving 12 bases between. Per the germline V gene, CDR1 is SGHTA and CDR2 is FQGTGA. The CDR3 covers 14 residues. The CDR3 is CASSLSSGAETQYF. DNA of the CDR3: TGTGCCAGCAGCTTATCCTCTGGGGCGGAGACCCAGTACTTC. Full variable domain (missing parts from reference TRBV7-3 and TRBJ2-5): GAGVSQTPSNKVTEKGKYVELRCDPISGHTALYWYRQSLGQGPEFLIYFQGTGAADDSGLPNDRFFAVRPEGSVSTLKIQRTERGDSAVYLCASSLSSGAETQYFGPGTRLLVL.

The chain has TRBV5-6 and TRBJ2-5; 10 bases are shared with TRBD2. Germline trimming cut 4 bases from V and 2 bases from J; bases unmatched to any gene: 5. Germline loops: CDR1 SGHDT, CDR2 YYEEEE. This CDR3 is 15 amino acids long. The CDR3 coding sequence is TGTGCCAGCAGCCTTGGACTAGCGGCACAAGAGACCCAGTACTTC. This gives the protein CASSLGLAAQETQYF.

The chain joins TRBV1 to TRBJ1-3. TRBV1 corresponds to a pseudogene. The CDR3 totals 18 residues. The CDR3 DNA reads TGCACCAGCAGCCAAGGGCGGAGGCCCCCTAGCTCTGGAAACACCATATATTTT. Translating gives CTSSQGRRPPSSGNTIYF.

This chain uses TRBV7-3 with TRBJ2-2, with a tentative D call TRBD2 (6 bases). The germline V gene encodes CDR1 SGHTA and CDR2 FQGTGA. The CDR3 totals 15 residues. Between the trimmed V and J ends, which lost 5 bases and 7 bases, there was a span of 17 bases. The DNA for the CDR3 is TGTGCCAGCAGCGCCCTAGGCGGGGAAGTCGGGGAGCTGTTTTTT. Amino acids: CASSALGGEVGELFF.

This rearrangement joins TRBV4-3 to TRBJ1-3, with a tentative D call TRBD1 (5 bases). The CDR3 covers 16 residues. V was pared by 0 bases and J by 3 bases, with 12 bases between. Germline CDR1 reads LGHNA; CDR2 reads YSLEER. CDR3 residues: CASSQDRATSGNTIYF. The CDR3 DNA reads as TGCGCCAGCAGCCAAGACAGGGCCACCAGTGGAAACACCATATATTTT.

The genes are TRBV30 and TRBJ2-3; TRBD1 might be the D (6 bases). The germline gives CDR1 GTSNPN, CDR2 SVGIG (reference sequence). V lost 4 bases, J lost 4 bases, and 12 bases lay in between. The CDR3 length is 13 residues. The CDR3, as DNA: TGTGCCTGGACGACCAGGGGTGCAGATACGCAGTATTTT. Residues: CAWTTRGADTQYF. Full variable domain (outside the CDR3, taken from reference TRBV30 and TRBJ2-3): SQTIHQWPATLVQPVGSPLSLECTVEGTSNPNLYWYRQAAGRGLQLLFYSVGIGQISSEVPQNLSASRPQDRQFILSSKKLLLSDSGFYLCAWTTRGADTQYFGPGTRLTVL.

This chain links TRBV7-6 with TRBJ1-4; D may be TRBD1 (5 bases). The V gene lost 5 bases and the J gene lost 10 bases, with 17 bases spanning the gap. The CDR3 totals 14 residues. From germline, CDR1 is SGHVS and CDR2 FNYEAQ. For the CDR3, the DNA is TGTGCCAGCAGCGTGACAGAGGGAGGAGGAAAACTGTTTTTT. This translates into CASSVTEGGGKLFF.

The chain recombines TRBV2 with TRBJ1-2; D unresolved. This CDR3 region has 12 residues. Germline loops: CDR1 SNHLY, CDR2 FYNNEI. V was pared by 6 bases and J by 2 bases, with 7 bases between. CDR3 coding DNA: TGTGCCAGCAGAGGAGGCAACTATGGCTACACCTTC. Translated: CASRGGNYGYTF.

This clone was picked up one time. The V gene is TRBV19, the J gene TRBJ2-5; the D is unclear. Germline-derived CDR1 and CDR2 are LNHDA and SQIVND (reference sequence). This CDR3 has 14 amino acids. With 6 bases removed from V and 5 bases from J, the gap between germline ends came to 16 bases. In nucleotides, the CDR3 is TGTGCCAGTAGAAGACACAGCGACGGGGAGACCCAGTACTTC. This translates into CASRRHSDGETQYF.

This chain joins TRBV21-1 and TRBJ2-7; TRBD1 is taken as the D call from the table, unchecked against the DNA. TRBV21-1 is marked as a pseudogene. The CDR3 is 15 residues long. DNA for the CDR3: TGTGCCAGCGGGCATCTTGACAGGGGGCCCTACGAGCAGTACTTC. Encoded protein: CASGHLDRGPYEQYF.

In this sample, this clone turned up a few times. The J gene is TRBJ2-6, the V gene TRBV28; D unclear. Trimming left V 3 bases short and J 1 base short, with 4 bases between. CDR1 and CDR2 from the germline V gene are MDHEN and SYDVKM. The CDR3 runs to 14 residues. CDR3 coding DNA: TGTGCCAGCAGTTTTGGGTCTGGGGCCAACGTCCTGACTTTC. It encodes CASSFGSGANVLTF.

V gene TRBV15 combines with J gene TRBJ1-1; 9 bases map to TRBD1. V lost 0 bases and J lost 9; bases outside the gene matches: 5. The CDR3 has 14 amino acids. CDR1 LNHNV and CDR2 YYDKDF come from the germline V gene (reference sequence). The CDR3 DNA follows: TGTGCCACCAGCAGAGAGGTACAGGGGGCGCAAGCTTTCTTT. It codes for CATSREVQGAQAFF.

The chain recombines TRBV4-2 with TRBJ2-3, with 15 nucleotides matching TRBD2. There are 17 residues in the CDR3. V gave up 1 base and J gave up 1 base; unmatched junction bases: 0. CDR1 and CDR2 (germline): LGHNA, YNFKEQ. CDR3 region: CASSQGTSGGGTDTQYF. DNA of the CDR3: TGTGCCAGCAGCCAAGGGACTAGCGGGGGGGGCACAGATACGCAGTATTTT.

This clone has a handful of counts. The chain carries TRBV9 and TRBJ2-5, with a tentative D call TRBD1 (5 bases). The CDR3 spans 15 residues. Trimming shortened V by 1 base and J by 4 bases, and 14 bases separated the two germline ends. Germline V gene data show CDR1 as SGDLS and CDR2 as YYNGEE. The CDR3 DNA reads TGTGCCAGCAGCGTAATGGCAGGGTCCAGAGAGACCCAGTACTTC. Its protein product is CASSVMAGSRETQYF.

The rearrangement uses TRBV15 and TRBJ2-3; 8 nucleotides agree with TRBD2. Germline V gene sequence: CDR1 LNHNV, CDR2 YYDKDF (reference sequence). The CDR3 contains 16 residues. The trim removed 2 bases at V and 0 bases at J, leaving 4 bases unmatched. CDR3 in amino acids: CATSRQAGASTDTQYF. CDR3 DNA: TGTGCCACCAGCAGACAAGCGGGAGCTAGCACAGATACGCAGTATTTT.

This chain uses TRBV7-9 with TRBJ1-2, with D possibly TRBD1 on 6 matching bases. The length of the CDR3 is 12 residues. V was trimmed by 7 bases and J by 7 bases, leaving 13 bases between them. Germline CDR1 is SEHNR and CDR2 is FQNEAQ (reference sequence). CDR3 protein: CASNPTGGGYTF. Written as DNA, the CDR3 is TGTGCCAGCAACCCGACAGGTGGTGGCTACACCTTC.